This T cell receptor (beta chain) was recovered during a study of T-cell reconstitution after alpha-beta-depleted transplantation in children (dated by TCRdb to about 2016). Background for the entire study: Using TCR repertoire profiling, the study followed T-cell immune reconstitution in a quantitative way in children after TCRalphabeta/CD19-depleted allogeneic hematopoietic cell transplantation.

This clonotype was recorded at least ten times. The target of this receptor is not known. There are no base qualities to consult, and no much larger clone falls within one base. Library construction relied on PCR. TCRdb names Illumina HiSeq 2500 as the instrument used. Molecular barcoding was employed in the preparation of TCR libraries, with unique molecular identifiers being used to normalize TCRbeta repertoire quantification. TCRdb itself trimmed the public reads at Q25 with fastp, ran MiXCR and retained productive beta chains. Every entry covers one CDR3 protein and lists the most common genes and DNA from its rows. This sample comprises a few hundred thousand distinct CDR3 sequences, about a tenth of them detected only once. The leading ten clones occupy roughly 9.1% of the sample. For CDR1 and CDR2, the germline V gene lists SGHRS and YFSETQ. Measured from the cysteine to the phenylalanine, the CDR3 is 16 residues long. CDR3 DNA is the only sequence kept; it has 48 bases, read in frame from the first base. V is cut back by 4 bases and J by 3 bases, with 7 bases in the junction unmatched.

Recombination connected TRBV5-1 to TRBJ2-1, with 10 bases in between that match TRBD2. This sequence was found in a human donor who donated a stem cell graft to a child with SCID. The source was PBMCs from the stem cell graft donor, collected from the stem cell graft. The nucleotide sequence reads TGCGCCAGCAGCCCAGAGCGGGGGGGCCTCTACAATGAGCAGTTCTTC. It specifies CASSPERGGLYNEQFF.